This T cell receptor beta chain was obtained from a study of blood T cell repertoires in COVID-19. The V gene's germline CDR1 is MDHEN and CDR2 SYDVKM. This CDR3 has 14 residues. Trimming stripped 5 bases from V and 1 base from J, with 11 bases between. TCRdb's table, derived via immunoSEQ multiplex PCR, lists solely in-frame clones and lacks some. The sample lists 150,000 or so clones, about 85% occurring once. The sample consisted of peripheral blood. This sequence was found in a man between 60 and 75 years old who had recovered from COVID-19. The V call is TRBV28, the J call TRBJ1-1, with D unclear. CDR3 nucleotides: TGTGCCAGCAGTGTAGCCGCTTGGAACACTGAAGCTTTCTTT. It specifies CASSVAAWNTEAFF.